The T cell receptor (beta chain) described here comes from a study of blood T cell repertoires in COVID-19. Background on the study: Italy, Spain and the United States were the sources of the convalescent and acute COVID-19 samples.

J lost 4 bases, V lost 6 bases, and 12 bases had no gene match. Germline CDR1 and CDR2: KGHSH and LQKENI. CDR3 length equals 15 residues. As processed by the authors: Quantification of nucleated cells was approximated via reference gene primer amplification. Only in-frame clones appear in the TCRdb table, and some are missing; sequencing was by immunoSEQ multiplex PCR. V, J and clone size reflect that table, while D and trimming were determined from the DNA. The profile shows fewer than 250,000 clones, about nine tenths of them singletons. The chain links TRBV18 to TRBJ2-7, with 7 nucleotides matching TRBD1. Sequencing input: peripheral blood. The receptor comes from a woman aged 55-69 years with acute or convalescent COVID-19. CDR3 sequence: CASSSTVGGGYEQYF. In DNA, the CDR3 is TGTGCCAGCTCGAGCACGGTAGGGGGCGGGTACGAGCAGTACTTC.